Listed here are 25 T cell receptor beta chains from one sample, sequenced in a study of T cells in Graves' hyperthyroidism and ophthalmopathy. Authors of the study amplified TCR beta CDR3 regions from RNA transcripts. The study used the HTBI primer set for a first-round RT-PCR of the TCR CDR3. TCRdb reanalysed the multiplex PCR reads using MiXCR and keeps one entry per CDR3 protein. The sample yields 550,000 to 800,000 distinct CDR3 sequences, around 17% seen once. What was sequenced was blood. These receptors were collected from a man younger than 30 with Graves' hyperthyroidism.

DNA of the CDR3: TGTGCCAGCACTCTACAGGTTAGCTCTGAAGCTTTCTTT. Protein sequence: CASTLQVSSEAFF. V and J are TRBV12-3 or TRBV12-4 and TRBJ1-1; possible D gene TRBD1, 5 bases. Trimming removed 7 bases from V and 6 bases from J, with 15 bases in between. This CDR3 comprises 13 residues.

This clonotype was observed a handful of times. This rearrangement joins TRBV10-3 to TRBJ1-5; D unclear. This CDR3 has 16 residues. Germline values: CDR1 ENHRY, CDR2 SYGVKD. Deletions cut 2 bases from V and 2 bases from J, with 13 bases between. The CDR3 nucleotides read TGTGCCATCAGTGAGGTGGCGGGCCGGGGCAATCAGCCCCAGCATTTT. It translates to CAISEVAGRGNQPQHF.

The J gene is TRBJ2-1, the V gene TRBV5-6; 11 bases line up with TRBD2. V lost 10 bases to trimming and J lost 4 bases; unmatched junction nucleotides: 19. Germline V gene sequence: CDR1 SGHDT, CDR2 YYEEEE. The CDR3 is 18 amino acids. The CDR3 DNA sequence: TGTGCCCGACCGGGGGGGCCACTAGCGGGAGAGGTATACAATGAGCAGTTCTTC. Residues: CARPGGPLAGEVYNEQFF.

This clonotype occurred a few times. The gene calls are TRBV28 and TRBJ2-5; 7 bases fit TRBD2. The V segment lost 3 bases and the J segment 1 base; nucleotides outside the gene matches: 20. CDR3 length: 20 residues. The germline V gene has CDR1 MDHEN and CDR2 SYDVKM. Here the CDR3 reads CASSFFVSPGSGKSQETQYF. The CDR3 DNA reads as TGTGCCAGCAGTTTCTTTGTGTCGCCGGGGAGCGGGAAGAGCCAAGAGACCCAGTACTTC. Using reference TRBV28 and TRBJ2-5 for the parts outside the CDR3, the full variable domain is DVKVTQSSRYLVKRTGEKVFLECVQDMDHENMFWYRQDPGLGLRLIYFSYDVKMKEKGDIPEGYSVSREKKERFSLILESASTNQTSMYLCASSFFVSPGSGKSQETQYFGPGTRLLVL.

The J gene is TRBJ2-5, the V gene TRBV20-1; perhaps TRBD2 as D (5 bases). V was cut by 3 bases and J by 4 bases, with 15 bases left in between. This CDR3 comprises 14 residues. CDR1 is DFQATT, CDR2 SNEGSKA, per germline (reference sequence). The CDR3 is CSASFWERAETQYF. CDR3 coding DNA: TGCAGTGCTAGTTTTTGGGAGAGGGCAGAGACCCAGTACTTC.

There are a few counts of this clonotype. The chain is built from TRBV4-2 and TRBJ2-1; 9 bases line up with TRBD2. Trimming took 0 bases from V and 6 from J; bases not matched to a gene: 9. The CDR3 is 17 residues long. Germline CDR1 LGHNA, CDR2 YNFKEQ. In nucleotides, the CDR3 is TGTGCCAGCAGCCAAGACCAAGGGACTAGCTCACCCAATGAGCAGTTCTTC. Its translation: CASSQDQGTSSPNEQFF.

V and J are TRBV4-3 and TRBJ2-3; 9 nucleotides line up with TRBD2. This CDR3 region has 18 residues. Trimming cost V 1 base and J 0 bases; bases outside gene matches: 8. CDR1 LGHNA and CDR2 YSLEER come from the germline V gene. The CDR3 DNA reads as TGCGCCAGCAGCCAAGGAAGGCTAGCGGGACCCAGCACAGATACGCAGTATTTT. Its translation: CASSQGRLAGPSTDTQYF.

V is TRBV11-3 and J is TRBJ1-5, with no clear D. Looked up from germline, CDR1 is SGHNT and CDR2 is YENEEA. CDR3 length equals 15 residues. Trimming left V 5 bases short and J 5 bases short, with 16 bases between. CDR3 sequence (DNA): TGTGCCAGCAGCCCCCCCCTCGGCGGCTATCAGCCCCAGCATTTT. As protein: CASSPPLGGYQPQHF.

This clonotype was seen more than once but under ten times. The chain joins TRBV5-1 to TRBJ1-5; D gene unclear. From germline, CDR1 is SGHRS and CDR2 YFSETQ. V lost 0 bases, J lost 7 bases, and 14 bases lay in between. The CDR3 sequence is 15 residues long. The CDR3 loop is CASSLAGIDGQPQHF. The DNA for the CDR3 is TGCGCCAGCAGCTTGGCTGGGATAGATGGCCAGCCCCAGCATTTT. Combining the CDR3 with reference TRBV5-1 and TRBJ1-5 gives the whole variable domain KAGVTQTPRYLIKTRGQQVTLSCSPISGHRSVSWYQQTPGQGLQFLFEYFSETQRNKGNFPGRFSGRQFSNSRSEMNVSTLELGDSALYLCASSLAGIDGQPQHFGDGTRLSIL.

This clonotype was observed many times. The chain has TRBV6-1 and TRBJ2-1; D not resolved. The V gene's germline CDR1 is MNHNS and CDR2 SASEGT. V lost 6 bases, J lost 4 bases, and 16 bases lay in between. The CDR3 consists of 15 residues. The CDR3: CASSPRAVGYNEQFF. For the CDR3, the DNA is TGTGCCAGCAGCCCGAGAGCCGTGGGTTACAATGAGCAGTTCTTC.

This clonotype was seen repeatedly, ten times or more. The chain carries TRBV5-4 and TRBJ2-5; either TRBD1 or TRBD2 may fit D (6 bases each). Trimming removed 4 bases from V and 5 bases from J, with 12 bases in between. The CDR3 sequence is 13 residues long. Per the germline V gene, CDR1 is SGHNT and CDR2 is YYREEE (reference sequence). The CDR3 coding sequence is TGTGCCAGCAGCATCACAGGGAGGGAGACCCAGTACTTC. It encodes CASSITGRETQYF.

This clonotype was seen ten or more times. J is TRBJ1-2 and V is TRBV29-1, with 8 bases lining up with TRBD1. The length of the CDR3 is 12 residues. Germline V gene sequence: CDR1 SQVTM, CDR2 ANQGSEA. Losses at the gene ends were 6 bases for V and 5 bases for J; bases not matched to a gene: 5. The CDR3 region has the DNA TGCAGCGTGCGACAGGGGCCATATGGCTACACCTTC. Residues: CSVRQGPYGYTF.

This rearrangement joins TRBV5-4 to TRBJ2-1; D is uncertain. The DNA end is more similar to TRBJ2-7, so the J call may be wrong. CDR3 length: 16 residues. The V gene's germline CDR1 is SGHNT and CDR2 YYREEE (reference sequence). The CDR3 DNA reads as TGTGCCAGCAGCTCCCTTGACCGGACCTCCTACAATGAGCAGTACTTC. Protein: CASSSLDRTSYNEQYF.

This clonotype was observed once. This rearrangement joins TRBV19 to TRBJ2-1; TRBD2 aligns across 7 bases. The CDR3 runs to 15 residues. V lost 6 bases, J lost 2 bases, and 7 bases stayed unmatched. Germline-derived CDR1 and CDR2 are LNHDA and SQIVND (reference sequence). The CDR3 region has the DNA TGTGCCAGTAGCCGGACTAGTCCAGCCTACAATGAGCAGTTCTTC. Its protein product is CASSRTSPAYNEQFF.

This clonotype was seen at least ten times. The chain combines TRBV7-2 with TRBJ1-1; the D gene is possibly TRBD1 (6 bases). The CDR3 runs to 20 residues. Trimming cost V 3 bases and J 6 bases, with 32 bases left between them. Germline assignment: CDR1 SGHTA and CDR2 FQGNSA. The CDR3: CASSFMGANLLTIGLPEAFF. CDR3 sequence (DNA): TGTGCCAGCAGCTTTATGGGGGCGAATCTGTTAACGATCGGGCTGCCTGAAGCTTTCTTT.

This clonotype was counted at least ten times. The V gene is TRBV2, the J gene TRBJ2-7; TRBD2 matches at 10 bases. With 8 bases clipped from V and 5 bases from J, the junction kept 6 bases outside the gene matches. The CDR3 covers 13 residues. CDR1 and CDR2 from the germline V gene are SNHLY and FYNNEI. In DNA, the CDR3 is TGTGCCAGCCTGGGACTAGCGCGCAACGAGCAGTACTTC. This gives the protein CASLGLARNEQYF.

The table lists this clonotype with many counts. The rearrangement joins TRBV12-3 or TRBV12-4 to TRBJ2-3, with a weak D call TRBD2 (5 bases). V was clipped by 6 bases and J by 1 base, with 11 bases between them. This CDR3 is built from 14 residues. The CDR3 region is CASSPLSGTDTQYF. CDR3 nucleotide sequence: TGTGCCAGCAGCCCCCTTAGCGGCACAGATACGCAGTATTTT.

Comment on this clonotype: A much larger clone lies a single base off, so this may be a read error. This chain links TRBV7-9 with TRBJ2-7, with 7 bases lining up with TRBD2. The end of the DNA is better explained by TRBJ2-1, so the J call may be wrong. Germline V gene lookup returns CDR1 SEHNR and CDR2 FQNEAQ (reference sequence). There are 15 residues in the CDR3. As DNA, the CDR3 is TGTGCCAGCAGCTTAGGACCAGCGGGATTGTACGAGCAGTTCTTC. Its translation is CASSLGPAGLYEQFF.

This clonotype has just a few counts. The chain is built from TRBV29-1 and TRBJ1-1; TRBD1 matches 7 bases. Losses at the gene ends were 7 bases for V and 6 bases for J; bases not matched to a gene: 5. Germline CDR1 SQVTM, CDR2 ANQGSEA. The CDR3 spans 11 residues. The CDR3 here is CSGDSGSEAFF. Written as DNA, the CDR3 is TGCAGCGGGGACAGTGGGTCTGAAGCTTTCTTT.

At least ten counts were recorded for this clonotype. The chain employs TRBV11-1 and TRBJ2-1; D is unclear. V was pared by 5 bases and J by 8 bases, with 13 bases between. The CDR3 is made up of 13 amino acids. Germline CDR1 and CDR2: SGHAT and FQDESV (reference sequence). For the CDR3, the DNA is TGTGCCAGCAGCCCCCGCCCGCCGGATGAGCAGTTCTTC. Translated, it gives CASSPRPPDEQFF.

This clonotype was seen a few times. Here the CDR3 DNA reads TGCGCCAGCAGCTTCTCGGGGCCTACTGGGGACATTCAGTACTTC. It encodes CASSFSGPTGDIQYF. V is TRBV5-1 and J is TRBJ2-4; D possibly uses TRBD1 or TRBD2 (5 bases each). The germline V gene has CDR1 SGHRS and CDR2 YFSETQ. The CDR3 has 15 amino acids. The ends were cut back, 2 bases at V and 8 bases at J, with 17 bases in the middle.

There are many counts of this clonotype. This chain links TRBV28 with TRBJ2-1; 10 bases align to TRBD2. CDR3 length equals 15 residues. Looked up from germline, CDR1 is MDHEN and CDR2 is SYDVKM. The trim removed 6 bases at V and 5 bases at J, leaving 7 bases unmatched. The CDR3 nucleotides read TGTGCCAGCAGAAAACTAGCGGGGACCCACAATGAGCAGTTCTTC. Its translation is CASRKLAGTHNEQFF.

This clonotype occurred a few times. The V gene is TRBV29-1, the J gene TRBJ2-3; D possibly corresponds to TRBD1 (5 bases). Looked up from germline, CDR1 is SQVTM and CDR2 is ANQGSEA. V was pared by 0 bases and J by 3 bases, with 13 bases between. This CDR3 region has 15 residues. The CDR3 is CSVEDGKGLTDTQYF. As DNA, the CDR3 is TGCAGCGTTGAAGATGGTAAGGGGTTGACAGATACGCAGTATTTT.

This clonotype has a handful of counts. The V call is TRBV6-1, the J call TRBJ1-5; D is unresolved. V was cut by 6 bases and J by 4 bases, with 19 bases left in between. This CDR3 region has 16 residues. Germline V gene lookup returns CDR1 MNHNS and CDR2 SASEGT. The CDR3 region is CASSHPGRVRNQPQHF. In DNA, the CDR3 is TGTGCCAGCAGCCACCCCGGACGGGTACGAAATCAGCCCCAGCATTTT.

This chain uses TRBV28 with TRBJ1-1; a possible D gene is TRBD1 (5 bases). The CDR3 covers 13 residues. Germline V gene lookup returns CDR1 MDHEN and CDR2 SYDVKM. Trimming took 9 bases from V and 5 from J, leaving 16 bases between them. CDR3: CASLMGGWTEAFF. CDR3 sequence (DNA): TGTGCCAGTCTAATGGGGGGTTGGACTGAAGCTTTCTTT.